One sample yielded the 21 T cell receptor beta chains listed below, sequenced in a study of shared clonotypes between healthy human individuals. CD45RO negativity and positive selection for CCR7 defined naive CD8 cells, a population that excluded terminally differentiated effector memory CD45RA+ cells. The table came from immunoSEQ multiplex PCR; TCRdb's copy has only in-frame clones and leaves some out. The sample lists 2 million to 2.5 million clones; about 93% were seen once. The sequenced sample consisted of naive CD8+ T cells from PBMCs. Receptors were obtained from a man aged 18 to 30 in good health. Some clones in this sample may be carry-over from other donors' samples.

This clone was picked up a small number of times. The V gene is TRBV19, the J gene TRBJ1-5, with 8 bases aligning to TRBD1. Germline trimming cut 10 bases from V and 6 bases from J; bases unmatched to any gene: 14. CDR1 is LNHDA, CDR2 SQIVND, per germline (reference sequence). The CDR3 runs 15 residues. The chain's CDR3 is CATEFRRGQGQPQHF. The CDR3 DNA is TGTGCCACTGAATTCCGCAGGGGGCAGGGTCAGCCCCAGCATTTT.

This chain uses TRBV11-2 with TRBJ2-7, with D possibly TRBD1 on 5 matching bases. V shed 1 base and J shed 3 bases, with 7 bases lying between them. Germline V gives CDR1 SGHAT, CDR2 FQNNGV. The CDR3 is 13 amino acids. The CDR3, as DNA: TGTGCCAGCAGCTTAGCCACAGGCTACGAGCAGTACTTC. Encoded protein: CASSLATGYEQYF. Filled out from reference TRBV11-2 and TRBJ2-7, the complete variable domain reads EAGVAQSPRYKIIEKRQSVAFWCNPISGHATLYWYQQILGQGPKLLIQFQNNGVVDDSQLPKDRFSAERLKGVDSTLKIQPAKLEDSAVYLCASSLATGYEQYFGPGTRLTVT.

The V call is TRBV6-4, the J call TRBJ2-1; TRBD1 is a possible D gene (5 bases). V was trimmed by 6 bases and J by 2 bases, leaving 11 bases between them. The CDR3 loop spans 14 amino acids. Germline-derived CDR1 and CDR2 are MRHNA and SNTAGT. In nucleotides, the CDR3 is TGTGCCAGCAGCGCAGGGTTTACCTACAATGAGCAGTTCTTC. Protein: CASSAGFTYNEQFF.

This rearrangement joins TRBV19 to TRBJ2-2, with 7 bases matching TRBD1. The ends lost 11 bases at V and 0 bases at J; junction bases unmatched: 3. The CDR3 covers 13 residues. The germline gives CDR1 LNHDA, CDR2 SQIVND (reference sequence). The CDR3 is CAGRGTNTGELFF. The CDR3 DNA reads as TGTGCCGGCAGGGGGACGAACACCGGGGAGCTGTTTTTT.

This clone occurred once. In DNA, the CDR3 is TGTGCCAGCGGATCCGCCGATACGTGGGAGCAGTACTTC. Protein product: CASGSADTWEQYF. The J gene is TRBJ2-7, the V gene TRBV9; no firm D call. The ends were cut back, 7 bases at V and 7 bases at J, with 18 bases in the middle. The CDR3 runs 13 residues. The V gene's germline CDR1 is SGDLS and CDR2 YYNGEE. Full variable domain (rest looked up from reference TRBV9 and TRBJ2-7): DSGVTQTPKHLITATGQRVTLRCSPRSGDLSVYWYQQSLDQGLQFLIQYYNGEERAKGNILERFSAQQFPDLHSELNLSSLELGDSALYFCASGSADTWEQYFGPGTRLTVT.

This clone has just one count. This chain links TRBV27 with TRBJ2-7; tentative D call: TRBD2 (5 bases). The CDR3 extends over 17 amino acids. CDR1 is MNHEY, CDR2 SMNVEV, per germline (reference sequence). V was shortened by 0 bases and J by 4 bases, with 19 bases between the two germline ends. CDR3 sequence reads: CASSLSIGDSALYEQYF. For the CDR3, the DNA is TGTGCCAGCAGTTTATCGATCGGGGATTCGGCCCTATACGAGCAGTACTTC.

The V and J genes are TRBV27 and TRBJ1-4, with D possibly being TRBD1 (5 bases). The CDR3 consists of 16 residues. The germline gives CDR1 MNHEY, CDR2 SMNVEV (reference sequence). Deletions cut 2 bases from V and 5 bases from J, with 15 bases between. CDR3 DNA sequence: TGTGCCAGCAGTTTAGTGCCCCGGGGCCCGAATGAAAAACTGTTTTTT. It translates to CASSLVPRGPNEKLFF.

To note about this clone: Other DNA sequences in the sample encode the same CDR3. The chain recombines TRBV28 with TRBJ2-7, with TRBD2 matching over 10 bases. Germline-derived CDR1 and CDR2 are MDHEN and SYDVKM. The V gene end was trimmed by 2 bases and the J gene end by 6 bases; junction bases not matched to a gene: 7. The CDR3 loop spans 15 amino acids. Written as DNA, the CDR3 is TGTGCCAGCAGTTTAGGGCTAGCGGGAGTCGGCGAGCAGTACTTC. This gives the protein CASSLGLAGVGEQYF.

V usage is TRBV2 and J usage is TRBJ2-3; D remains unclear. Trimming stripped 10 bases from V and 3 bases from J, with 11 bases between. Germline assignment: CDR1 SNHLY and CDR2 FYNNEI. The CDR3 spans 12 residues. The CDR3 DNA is TGTGCCACCCTACCAGGTACAGATACGCAGTATTTT. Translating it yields CATLPGTDTQYF.

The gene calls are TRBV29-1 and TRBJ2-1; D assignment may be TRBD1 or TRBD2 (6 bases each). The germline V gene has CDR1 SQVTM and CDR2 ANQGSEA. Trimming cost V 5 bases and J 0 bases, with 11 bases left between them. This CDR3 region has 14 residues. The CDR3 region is CSVLGGNSYNEQFF. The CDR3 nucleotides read TGCAGCGTTCTGGGGGGCAACTCCTACAATGAGCAGTTCTTC.

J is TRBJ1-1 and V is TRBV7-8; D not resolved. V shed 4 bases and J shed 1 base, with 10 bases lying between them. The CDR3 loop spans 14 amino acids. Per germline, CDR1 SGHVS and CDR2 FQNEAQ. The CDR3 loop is CASSWIKANTEAFF. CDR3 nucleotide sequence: TGTGCCAGCAGCTGGATCAAAGCGAACACTGAAGCTTTCTTT. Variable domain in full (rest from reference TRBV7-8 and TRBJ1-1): GAGVSQSPRYKVAKRGQDVALRCDPISGHVSLFWYQQALGQGPEFLTYFQNEAQLDKSGLPSDRFFAERPEGSVSTLKIQRTQQEDSAVYLCASSWIKANTEAFFGQGTRLTVV.

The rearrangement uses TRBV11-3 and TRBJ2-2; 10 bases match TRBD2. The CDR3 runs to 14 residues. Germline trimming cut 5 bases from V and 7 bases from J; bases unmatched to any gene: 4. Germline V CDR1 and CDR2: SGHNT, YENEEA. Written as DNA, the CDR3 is TGTGCCAGCAGCCCCCAGCGGGGGGGCGGGGAGCTGTTTTTT. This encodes CASSPQRGGGELFF. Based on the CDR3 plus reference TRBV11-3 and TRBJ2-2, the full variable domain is EAGVVQSPRYKIIEKKQPVAFWCNPISGHNTLYWYLQNLGQGPELLIRYENEEAVDDSQLPKDRFSAERLKGVDSTLKIQPAELGDSAVYLCASSPQRGGGELFFGEGSRLTVL.

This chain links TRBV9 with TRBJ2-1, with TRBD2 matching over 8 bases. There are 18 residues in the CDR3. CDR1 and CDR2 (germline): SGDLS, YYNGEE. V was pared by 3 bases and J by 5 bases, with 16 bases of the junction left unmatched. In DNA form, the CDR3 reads TGTGCCAGCAGCGCGGGAGGGGCTAGGGAGGGCCTTGACAATGAGCAGTTCTTC. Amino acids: CASSAGGAREGLDNEQFF.

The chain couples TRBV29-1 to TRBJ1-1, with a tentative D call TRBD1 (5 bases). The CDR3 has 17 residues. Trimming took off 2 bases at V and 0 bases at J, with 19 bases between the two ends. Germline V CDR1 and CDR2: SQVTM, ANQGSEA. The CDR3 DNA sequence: TGCAGCGTTGAATTTACCAGGGATTTATGGATGAACACTGAAGCTTTCTTT. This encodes CSVEFTRDLWMNTEAFF.

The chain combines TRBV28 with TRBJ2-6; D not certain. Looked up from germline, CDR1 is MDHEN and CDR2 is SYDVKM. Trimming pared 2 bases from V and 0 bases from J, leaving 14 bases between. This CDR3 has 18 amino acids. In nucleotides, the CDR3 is TGTGCCAGCAGTTTACGAGGTAAATTTCGCTCTGGGGCCAACGTCCTGACTTTC. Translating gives CASSLRGKFRSGANVLTF.

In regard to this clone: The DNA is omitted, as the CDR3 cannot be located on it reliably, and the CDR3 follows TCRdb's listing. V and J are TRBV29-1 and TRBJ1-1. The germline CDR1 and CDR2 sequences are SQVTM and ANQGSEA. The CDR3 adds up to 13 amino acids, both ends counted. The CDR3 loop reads CSVDFLENTEAFF.

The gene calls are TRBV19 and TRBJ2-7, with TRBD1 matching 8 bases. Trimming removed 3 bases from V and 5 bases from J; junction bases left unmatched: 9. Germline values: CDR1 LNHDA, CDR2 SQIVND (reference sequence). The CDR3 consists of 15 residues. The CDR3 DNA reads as TGTGCCAGTAGTATCTGGACAGGGAGAACCGACGAGCAGTACTTC. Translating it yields CASSIWTGRTDEQYF. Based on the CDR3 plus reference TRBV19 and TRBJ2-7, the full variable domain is DGGITQSPKYLFRKEGQNVTLSCEQNLNHDAMYWYRQDPGQGLRLIYYSQIVNDFQKGDIAEGYSVSREKKESFPLTVTSAQKNPTAFYLCASSIWTGRTDEQYFGPGTRLTVT.

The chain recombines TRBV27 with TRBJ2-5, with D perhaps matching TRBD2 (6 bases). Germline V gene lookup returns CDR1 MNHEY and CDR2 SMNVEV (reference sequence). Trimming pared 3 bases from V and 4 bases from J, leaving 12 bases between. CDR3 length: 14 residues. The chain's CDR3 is CASSFGGAAETQYF. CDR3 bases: TGTGCCAGCAGTTTCGGGGGAGCCGCAGAGACCCAGTACTTC.

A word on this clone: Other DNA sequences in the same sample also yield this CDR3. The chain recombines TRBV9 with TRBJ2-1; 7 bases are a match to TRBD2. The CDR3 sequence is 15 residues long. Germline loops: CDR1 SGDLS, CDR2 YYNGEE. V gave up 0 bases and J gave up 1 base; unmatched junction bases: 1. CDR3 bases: TGTGCCAGCAGCGTAGGGGGAGGGTCCTACAATGAGCAGTTCTTC. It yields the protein CASSVGGGSYNEQFF.

The CDR3 sequence: CSATGTGWINEQFF. CDR3 DNA sequence: TGCAGCGCTACAGGGACAGGGTGGATTAATGAGCAGTTCTTC. The chain is built from TRBV29-1 and TRBJ2-1; TRBD1 matches at 9 bases. Trimming cost V 7 bases and J 7 bases; bases outside gene matches: 11. This CDR3 comprises 14 residues. CDR1 and CDR2 (germline): SQVTM, ANQGSEA.

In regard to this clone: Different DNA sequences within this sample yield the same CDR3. Written as DNA, the CDR3 is TGTGCCATCAGAGACAGGGACTCTGGAAACACCATATATTTT. As protein: CAIRDRDSGNTIYF. V gene TRBV10-3 combines with J gene TRBJ1-3; TRBD1 matches 7 bases. V shed 6 bases and J 0 bases; nucleotides not matched to a gene: 2. CDR1 ENHRY and CDR2 SYGVKD come from the germline V gene. The CDR3 has 14 residues.